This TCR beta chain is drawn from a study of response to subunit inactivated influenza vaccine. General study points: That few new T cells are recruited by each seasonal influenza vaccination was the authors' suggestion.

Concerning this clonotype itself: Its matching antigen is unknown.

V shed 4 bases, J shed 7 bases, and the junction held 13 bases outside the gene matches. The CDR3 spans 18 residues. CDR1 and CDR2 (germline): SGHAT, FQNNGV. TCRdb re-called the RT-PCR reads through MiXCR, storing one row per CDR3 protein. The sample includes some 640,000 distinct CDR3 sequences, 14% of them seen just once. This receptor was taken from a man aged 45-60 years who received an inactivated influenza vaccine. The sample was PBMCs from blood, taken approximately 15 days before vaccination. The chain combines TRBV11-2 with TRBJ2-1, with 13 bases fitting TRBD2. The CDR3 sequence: CASSSDWTSGSLWNEQFF. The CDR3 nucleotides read TGTGCCAGCAGCTCTGATTGGACTAGCGGGAGCCTCTGGAATGAGCAGTTCTTC.